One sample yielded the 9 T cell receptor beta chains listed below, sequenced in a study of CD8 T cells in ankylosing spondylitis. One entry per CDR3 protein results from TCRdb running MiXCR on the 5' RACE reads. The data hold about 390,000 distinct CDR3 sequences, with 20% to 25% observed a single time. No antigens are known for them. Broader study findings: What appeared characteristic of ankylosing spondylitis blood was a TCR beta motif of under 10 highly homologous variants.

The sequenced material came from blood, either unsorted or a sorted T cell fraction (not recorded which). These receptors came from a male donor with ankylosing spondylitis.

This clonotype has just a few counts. CDR3 sequence (DNA): TGTGCCAGCAGCCTTCGACAGGGGGCTAACGGCTACACCTTC. Its protein product is CASSLRQGANGYTF. The rearrangement uses TRBV7-9 and TRBJ1-2, with 10 bases that match TRBD1. With 5 bases clipped from V and 8 bases from J, the junction kept 8 bases outside the gene matches. The CDR3 length is 14 residues. Germline-derived CDR1 and CDR2 are SEHNR and FQNEAQ (reference sequence).

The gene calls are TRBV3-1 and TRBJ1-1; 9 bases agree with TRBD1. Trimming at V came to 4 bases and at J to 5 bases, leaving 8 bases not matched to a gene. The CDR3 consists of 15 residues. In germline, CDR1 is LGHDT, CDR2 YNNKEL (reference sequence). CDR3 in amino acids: CASSLQQGAQTEAFF. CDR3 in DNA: TGTGCCAGCAGCCTTCAACAGGGGGCGCAAACTGAAGCTTTCTTT.

CDR3 loop: CAISEMVPGMGYEQYF. The CDR3 DNA sequence: TGTGCCATCAGTGAAATGGTTCCAGGAATGGGCTACGAGCAGTACTTC. This chain joins TRBV10-3 and TRBJ2-7, with D uncertain. Germline V gene lookup returns CDR1 ENHRY and CDR2 SYGVKD. The V end lost 3 bases, the J end lost 3 bases, and 18 bases lay between the germline ends. This CDR3 is 16 amino acids long.

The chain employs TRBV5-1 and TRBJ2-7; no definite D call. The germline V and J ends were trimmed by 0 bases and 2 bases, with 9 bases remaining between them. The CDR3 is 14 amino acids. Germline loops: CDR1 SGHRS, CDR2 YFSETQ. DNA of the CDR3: TGCGCCAGCAGCTTGGGTCGTCATGCCTACGAGCAGTACTTC. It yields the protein CASSLGRHAYEQYF. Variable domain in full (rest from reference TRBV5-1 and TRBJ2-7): KAGVTQTPRYLIKTRGQQVTLSCSPISGHRSVSWYQQTPGQGLQFLFEYFSETQRNKGNFPGRFSGRQFSNSRSEMNVSTLELGDSALYLCASSLGRHAYEQYFGPGTRLTVT.

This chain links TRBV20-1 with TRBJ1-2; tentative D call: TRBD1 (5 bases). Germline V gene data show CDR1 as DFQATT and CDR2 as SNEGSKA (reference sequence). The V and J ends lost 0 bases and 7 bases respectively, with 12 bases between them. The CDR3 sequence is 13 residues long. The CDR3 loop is CSARDSGRGGYTF. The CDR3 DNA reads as TGCAGTGCTAGAGATTCCGGGAGGGGTGGCTACACCTTC.

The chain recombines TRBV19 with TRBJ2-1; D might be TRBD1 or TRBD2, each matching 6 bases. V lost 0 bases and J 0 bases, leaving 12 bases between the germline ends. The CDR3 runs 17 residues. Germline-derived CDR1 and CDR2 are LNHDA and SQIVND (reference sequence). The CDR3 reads CASSIEGGKSSYNEQFF. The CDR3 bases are TGTGCCAGTAGTATAGAAGGGGGGAAAAGCTCCTACAATGAGCAGTTCTTC. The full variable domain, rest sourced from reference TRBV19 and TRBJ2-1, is DGGITQSPKYLFRKEGQNVTLSCEQNLNHDAMYWYRQDPGQGLRLIYYSQIVNDFQKGDIAEGYSVSREKKESFPLTVTSAQKNPTAFYLCASSIEGGKSSYNEQFFGPGTRLTVL.

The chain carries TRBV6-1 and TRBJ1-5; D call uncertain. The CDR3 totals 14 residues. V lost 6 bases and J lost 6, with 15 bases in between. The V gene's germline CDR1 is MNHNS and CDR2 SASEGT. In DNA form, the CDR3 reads TGTGCCAGCAGGGCGACCCTGGAGGTTCAGCCCCAGCATTTT. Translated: CASRATLEVQPQHF.

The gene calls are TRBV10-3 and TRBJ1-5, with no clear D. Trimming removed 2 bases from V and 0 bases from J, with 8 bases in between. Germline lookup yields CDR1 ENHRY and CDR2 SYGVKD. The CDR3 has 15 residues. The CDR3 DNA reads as TGTGCCATCAGTGAGGGCAACGATAGCAATCAGCCCCAGCATTTT. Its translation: CAISEGNDSNQPQHF.

The CDR3 region has the DNA TGCGCCAGCAATCGACAGGGTATGAACACTGAAGCTTTCTTT. It is translated as CASNRQGMNTEAFF. The gene calls are TRBV5-1 and TRBJ1-1; 7 nucleotides align to TRBD1. J lost 0 bases, V lost 6 bases, and 5 bases had no gene match. CDR3 size: 14 residues. Germline CDR1 and CDR2: SGHRS and YFSETQ.